Each of the 7 T cell receptor beta chains below was sequenced from the same sample in a study of T cells after yellow fever vaccination. TCRdb itself ran the 5' RACE reads through MiXCR, one entry per CDR3 protein. The data hold approximately 300,000 distinct CDR3 sequences, with 8.7% observed a single time. The source material was PBMCs, sampled on the day of the first yellow fever vaccination. Source of these receptors: a man between 18 and 29 years old who received the YFV17D yellow fever vaccine.

The V and J genes are TRBV5-6 and TRBJ1-2; unclear D gene. Germline loops: CDR1 SGHDT, CDR2 YYEEEE. V was pared by 0 bases and J by 0 bases, with 12 bases between. The CDR3 length is 16 residues. The DNA for the CDR3 is TGTGCCAGCAGCTTGGCCGGCGGGGAGTCTAACTATGGCTACACCTTC. The encoded protein is CASSLAGGESNYGYTF.

This chain joins TRBV12-3 or TRBV12-4 and TRBJ1-5, with TRBD1 as a possible D gene (6 bases). Trimming left V 3 bases short and J 2 bases short, with 8 bases between. The CDR3 extends over 14 amino acids. The CDR3, as DNA: TGTGCCAGCAGTTTCAGGACAGGCAATCAGCCCCAGCATTTT. Its translation is CASSFRTGNQPQHF.

This clonotype was detected a few times. The V and J genes are TRBV5-5 and TRBJ1-2; D gene uncertain. CDR1 is SGHKS, CDR2 YYEKEE, per germline (reference sequence). V dropped 5 bases and J dropped 0 bases, with 11 bases sitting between them. The CDR3 spans 14 residues. Here the CDR3 reads CASSSGVANYGYTF. CDR3 DNA: TGTGCCAGCAGTTCTGGGGTAGCTAACTATGGCTACACCTTC.

The chain is built from TRBV29-1 and TRBJ1-2; unclear D gene. Germline CDR1 SQVTM, CDR2 ANQGSEA. The V and J ends lost 6 bases and 5 bases respectively, with 10 bases between them. The CDR3 totals 11 residues. The CDR3 loop is CSVRSGYGYTF. CDR3 DNA: TGCAGCGTCAGGTCCGGATATGGCTACACCTTC. Together with reference TRBV29-1 and TRBJ1-2, the CDR3 gives the full variable domain: SAVISQKPSRDICQRGTSLTIQCQVDSQVTMMFWYRQQPGQSLTLIATANQGSEATYESGFVIDKFPISRPNLTFSTLTVSNMSPEDSSIYLCSVRSGYGYTFGSGTRLTVV.

The chain has TRBV7-3 and TRBJ2-1, with 9 bases lining up with TRBD2. The germline V gene has CDR1 SGHTA and CDR2 FQGTGA. The V segment lost 4 bases and the J segment 4 bases; nucleotides outside the gene matches: 11. The CDR3 extends over 17 amino acids. CDR3 DNA: TGTGCCAGCAGCTCTCCCCGGGATAGCGGGGGTTACAATGAGCAGTTCTTC. Translating it yields CASSSPRDSGGYNEQFF.

This clonotype was counted ten times or more. The rearrangement links TRBV2 to TRBJ2-1, with D perhaps matching TRBD2 (6 bases). CDR3 length equals 14 residues. Between the trimmed V and J ends, which lost 5 bases and 6 bases, there was a span of 14 bases. From germline, CDR1 is SNHLY and CDR2 FYNNEI. The CDR3 sequence: CASSHQTRSNEQFF. In DNA, the CDR3 is TGTGCCAGCAGTCACCAGACTAGATCCAATGAGCAGTTCTTC.

This clonotype was recorded at least ten times. The chain employs TRBV7-9 and TRBJ2-5; TRBD1 is a possible D gene (6 bases). Germline CDR1 and CDR2: SEHNR and FQNEAQ (reference sequence). The CDR3 loop spans 13 amino acids. The V end was cut by 4 bases, the J end by 5 bases, with 11 bases between. CDR3 nucleotide sequence: TGTGCCAGCAGCTCCACAACAGGGGAGACCCAGTACTTC. Translation: CASSSTTGETQYF. Combining the CDR3 with reference TRBV7-9 and TRBJ2-5 gives the whole variable domain DTGVSQNPRHKITKRGQNVTFRCDPISEHNRLYWYRQTLGQGPEFLTYFQNEAQLEKSRLLSDRFSAERPKGSFSTLEIQRTEQGDSAMYLCASSSTTGETQYFGPGTRLLVL.